A single sample is the source of the 17 T cell receptor beta chains below, sequenced in a study of Graves' ophthalmopathy and Graves' hyperthyroidism listed by TCRdb under 2018. These reads were obtained on an Illumina HiSeq 2000. TCR beta CDR3 regions were amplified from RNA transcripts for repertoire sequencing. The first round was an RT-PCR using HTBI primers with the Qiagen OneStep RT-PCR kit, and this first round was followed by a second-round multiplex PCR, then size selection and purification. Clones were called with MiXCR by TCRdb after fastp trimmed the public reads at Q25, and only in-frame beta chains were retained. CDR3 protein duplicates are merged, each entry listing the most common genes and DNA. The sample profile shows over a million distinct CDR3 sequences; about two fifths of them were found once. Of the sample, approximately 10% is held by the ten largest clones. Sequencing used peripheral blood or thyroid tissue (not recorded which). These receptors all stem from an adult man with Graves' hyperthyroidism.

This clonotype was observed many times. This sequence joins TRBV7-2 and TRBJ2-5; the D gene is possibly TRBD1 (5 bases). Germline lookup yields CDR1 SGHTA and CDR2 FQGNSA. V was clipped by 6 bases and J by 8 bases, with 16 bases between them. This CDR3 comprises 13 residues. CDR3 bases: TGTGCCAGCAGTGACAGATTTAGAGAAACCCAGTACTTC. Protein: CASSDRFRETQYF. The whole variable domain, remainder taken from reference TRBV7-2 and TRBJ2-5, is GAGVSQSPSNKVTEKGKDVELRCDPISGHTALYWYRQSLGQGLEFLIYFQGNSAPDKSGLPSDRFSAERTGGSVSTLTIQRTQQEDSAVYLCASSDRFRETQYFGPGTRLLVL.

A few counts support this clonotype. A much larger clone differs from this one at a single base, so this may be a read error. V and J are TRBV19 and TRBJ2-5; 13 bases align to TRBD2. V shed 1 base, J shed 7 bases, and the junction held 9 bases outside the gene matches. The CDR3 is 17 residues long. The V gene's germline CDR1 is LNHDA and CDR2 SQIVND (reference sequence). Here the CDR3 DNA reads TGTGCCAGTAGTATAGTTGGACTAGCGGGAGCCGTTGGGACCCAGTACTTC. It codes for CASSIVGLAGAVGTQYF.

This clonotype was detected a few times. The chain uses TRBV12-3 or TRBV12-4 and TRBJ1-1; TRBD1 might be the D (6 bases). The CDR3 length is 16 residues. V lost 7 bases, J lost 1 base, and 19 bases lay in between. The CDR3 reads CASNYGGARGNTEAFF. The CDR3 DNA follows: TGTGCCAGCAACTATGGGGGGGCACGGGGGAACACTGAAGCTTTCTTT.

The rearrangement uses TRBV9 and TRBJ2-2, with 7 bases matching TRBD2. Germline loops: CDR1 SGDLS, CDR2 YYNGEE. J was trimmed by 0 bases and V by 2 bases; bases with no gene match: 16. This CDR3 is 20 amino acids long. CDR3 DNA: TGTGCCAGCAGCGTGGAGTCCTGGGGGGGGAAGACGCCGAACACCGGGGAGCTGTTTTTT. Protein product: CASSVESWGGKTPNTGELFF.

J is TRBJ2-7 and V is TRBV7-2; 7 bases match TRBD1. CDR1 and CDR2 (germline): SGHTA, FQGNSA. The junction had 7 bases not matched to a gene; V was cut back by 0 bases and J by 2 bases. The CDR3 is made up of 16 amino acids. The CDR3 loop is CASSLAGTDGPYEQYF. CDR3 nucleotides: TGTGCCAGCAGCTTAGCAGGGACAGATGGGCCCTACGAGCAGTACTTC.

The chain couples TRBV19 to TRBJ2-5, with a possible D match to TRBD1 (5 bases). The germline CDR1 and CDR2 sequences are LNHDA and SQIVND (reference sequence). The CDR3 extends over 13 amino acids. The germline V and J ends were trimmed by 7 bases and 9 bases, with 18 bases remaining between them. The CDR3 region is CASTTESNQPQYF. The CDR3 DNA reads as TGTGCCAGTACGACAGAAAGCAATCAGCCCCAGTACTTC.

This clonotype has a count of ten or more. J is TRBJ2-5 and V is TRBV20-1; 10 bases line up with TRBD2. This CDR3 spans 18 amino acids. The V gene end was trimmed by 3 bases and the J gene end by 1 base; junction bases not matched to a gene: 14. Germline loops: CDR1 DFQATT, CDR2 SNEGSKA (reference sequence). The CDR3 bases are TGCAGTGCTAGGGGCGGAGCGGAGCGGGAGGGGACCCAAGAGACCCAGTACTTC. Amino acids: CSARGGAEREGTQETQYF.

This clonotype came up a few times. The rearrangement joins TRBV9 to TRBJ2-7, with D possibly being TRBD2 (6 bases). Trimming pared 7 bases from V and 6 bases from J, leaving 14 bases between. This CDR3 contains 12 residues. Germline lookup yields CDR1 SGDLS and CDR2 YYNGEE. In nucleotides, the CDR3 is TGTGCCAGCGAGCGGGTCGGGGGCGAGCAGTACTTC. Its protein product is CASERVGGEQYF. Supplemented by reference TRBV9 and TRBJ2-7, the full variable domain reads DSGVTQTPKHLITATGQRVTLRCSPRSGDLSVYWYQQSLDQGLQFLIQYYNGEERAKGNILERFSAQQFPDLHSELNLSSLELGDSALYFCASERVGGEQYFGPGTRLTVT.

This clonotype is a singleton in its sample. The DNA for the CDR3 is TGTGCCAGCAGCGTAGGGACTTTAAAAGGAAACTATGGCTACACCTTC. Amino acids: CASSVGTLKGNYGYTF. This chain joins TRBV9 and TRBJ1-2; D remains unclear. Germline V gene data show CDR1 as SGDLS and CDR2 as YYNGEE. This CDR3 spans 16 amino acids. Trimming left V 0 bases short and J 2 bases short, with 14 bases between.

As for this clonotype: A read error is possible here, since a much larger clone lies one base away. CDR3 region: CASSQVTGAGGTQYF. Written as DNA, the CDR3 is TGTGCCAGCAGCCAAGTGACGGGAGCGGGTGGGACCCAGTACTTC. The chain recombines TRBV14 with TRBJ2-5; possibly TRBD2 for D (6 bases). Germline V gene sequence: CDR1 SGHDN, CDR2 FVKESK. The germline V and J ends were trimmed by 1 base and 7 bases, with 16 bases remaining between them. The CDR3 has 15 amino acids.

In its sample, this clonotype was seen a few times. Possible read error: a much larger clone is one base away. The rearrangement uses TRBV7-6 and TRBJ2-7; D unresolved. The CDR3 spans 13 residues. CDR1 and CDR2 from the germline V gene are SGHVS and FNYEAQ. Deletions cut 4 bases from V and 2 bases from J, with 9 bases between. CDR3 sequence: CASSSSPTYEQYF. The CDR3 nucleotides are TGTGCCAGCAGCTCCTCGCCGACCTACGAGCAGTACTTC.

This clonotype was seen at least ten times. One end of the junction does not line up with germline, which may come from a read error. This chain joins TRBV5-1 and TRBJ2-5; either TRBD1 or TRBD2 may fit D (5 bases each). Germline loops: CDR1 SGHRS, CDR2 YFSETQ. There are 14 residues in the CDR3. The CDR3 sequence: CASSWGTTQETQYF. CDR3 nucleotides: TGTGCCAGCAGCTGGGGGACGACACAAGAGACCCAGTACTTC.

This clonotype has ten or more counts. The J gene is TRBJ1-1, the V gene TRBV4-3; possibly TRBD1 for D (6 bases). The V gene lost 2 bases and the J gene lost 5 bases, with 15 bases spanning the gap. The length of the CDR3 is 15 residues. In germline, CDR1 is LGHNA, CDR2 YSLEER. CDR3 DNA: TGCGCCAGCAGCCAACGATCACAGGGTAGAACTGAAGCTTTCTTT. It yields the protein CASSQRSQGRTEAFF.

J is TRBJ1-2 and V is TRBV20-1; 8 bases are shared with TRBD1. The CDR3 is made up of 13 amino acids. J gave up 2 bases and V 5 bases, and 4 bases lay outside the gene matches. The germline V gene encodes CDR1 DFQATT and CDR2 SNEGSKA (reference sequence). CDR3 amino acids: CSAAGQGNYGYTF. The CDR3 nucleotides read TGCAGTGCTGCAGGACAGGGCAACTATGGCTACACCTTC.

This clonotype appeared many times. The chain recombines TRBV19 with TRBJ1-5, with a tentative D call TRBD1 (5 bases). Between the trimmed V and J ends, which lost 11 bases and 0 bases, there was a span of 20 bases. This CDR3 spans 16 amino acids. Germline V gene lookup returns CDR1 LNHDA and CDR2 SQIVND (reference sequence). The CDR3 loop is CASRRGNLYSNQPQHF. The CDR3 DNA is TGTGCCTCTAGGAGGGGAAATCTTTATAGCAATCAGCCCCAGCATTTT.

The chain couples TRBV9 to TRBJ2-6; D gene ambiguous. With 4 bases removed from V and 4 bases from J, the gap between germline ends came to 24 bases. CDR1 SGDLS and CDR2 YYNGEE come from the germline V gene. The length of the CDR3 is 19 residues. DNA of the CDR3: TGTGCCAGCAGCCGAACCCCAGCCGGGTACTTCTCCGGGGCCAACGTCCTGACTTTC. It translates to CASSRTPAGYFSGANVLTF.

This clonotype was recorded at least ten times. The chain joins TRBV29-1 to TRBJ1-1; D remains unclear. Trimming removed 0 bases at V and 8 bases at J, with 10 bases between. Germline values: CDR1 SQVTM, CDR2 ANQGSEA. The CDR3 consists of 12 residues. CDR3 amino acids: CSVEDRIAEAFF. The CDR3 DNA follows: TGCAGCGTTGAAGATCGGATTGCCGAAGCTTTCTTT.